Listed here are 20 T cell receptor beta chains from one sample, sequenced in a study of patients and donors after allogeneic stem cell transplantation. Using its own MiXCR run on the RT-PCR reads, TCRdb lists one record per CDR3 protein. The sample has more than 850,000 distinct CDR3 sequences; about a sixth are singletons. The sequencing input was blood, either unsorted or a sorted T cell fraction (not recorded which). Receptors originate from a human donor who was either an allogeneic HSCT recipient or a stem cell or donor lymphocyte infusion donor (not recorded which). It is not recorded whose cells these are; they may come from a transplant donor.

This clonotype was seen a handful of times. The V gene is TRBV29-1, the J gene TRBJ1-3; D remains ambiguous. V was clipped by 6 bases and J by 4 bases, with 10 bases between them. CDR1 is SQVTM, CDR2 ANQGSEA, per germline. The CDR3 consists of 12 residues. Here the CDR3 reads CSVVKSGNTIYF. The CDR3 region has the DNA TGCAGCGTCGTGAAGAGCGGAAACACCATATATTTT.

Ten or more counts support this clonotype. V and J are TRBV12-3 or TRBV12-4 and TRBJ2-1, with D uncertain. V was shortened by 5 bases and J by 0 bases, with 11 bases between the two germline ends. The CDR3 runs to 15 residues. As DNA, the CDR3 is TGTGCCAGCAGTCGCCGAATAAGCTCCTACAATGAGCAGTTCTTC. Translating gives CASSRRISSYNEQFF.

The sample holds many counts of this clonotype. The CDR3 is CASSHGGGSNQPQHF. The CDR3 DNA reads TGTGCCAGTTCCCATGGAGGAGGGAGCAATCAGCCCCAGCATTTT. This sequence joins TRBV18 and TRBJ1-5; D not certain. The V gene's germline CDR1 is KGHSH and CDR2 LQKENI. The CDR3 totals 15 residues. The V end lost 9 bases, the J end lost 1 base, and 16 bases lay between the germline ends.

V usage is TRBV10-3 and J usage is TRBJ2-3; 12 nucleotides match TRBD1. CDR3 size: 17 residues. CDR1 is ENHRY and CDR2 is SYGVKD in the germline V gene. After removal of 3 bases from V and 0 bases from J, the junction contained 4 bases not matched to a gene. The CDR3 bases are TGTGCCATCAGTGACTCCGGGACAGGGGGCAGCACAGATACGCAGTATTTT. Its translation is CAISDSGTGGSTDTQYF.

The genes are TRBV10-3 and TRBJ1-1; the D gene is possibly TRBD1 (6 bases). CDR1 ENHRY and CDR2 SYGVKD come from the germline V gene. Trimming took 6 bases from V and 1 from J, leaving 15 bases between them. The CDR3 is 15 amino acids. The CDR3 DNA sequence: TGTGCCATCAGGGAAGGAGGCAGGGGGAACACTGAAGCTTTCTTT. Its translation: CAIREGGRGNTEAFF.

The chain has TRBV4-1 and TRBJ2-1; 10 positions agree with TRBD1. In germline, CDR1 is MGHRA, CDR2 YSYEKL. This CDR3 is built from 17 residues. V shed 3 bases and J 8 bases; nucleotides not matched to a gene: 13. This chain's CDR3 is CASSQSTKRDRGDEQFF. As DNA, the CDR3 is TGCGCCAGCAGCCAGTCGACCAAACGGGACAGGGGCGATGAGCAGTTCTTC.

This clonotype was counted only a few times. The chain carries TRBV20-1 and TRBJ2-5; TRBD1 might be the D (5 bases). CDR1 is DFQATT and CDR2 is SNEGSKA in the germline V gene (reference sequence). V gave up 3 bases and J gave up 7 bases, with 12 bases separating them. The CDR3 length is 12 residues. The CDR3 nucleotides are TGCAGTGCTAGGGGGCATGAAGGGACCCAGTACTTC. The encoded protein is CSARGHEGTQYF.

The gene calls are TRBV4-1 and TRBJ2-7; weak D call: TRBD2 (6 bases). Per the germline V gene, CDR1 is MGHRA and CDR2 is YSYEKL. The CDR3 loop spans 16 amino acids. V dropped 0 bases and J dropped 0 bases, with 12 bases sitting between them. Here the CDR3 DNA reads TGCGCCAGCAGCCAAGAAAGGCTAGCGATCTCCTACGAGCAGTACTTC. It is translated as CASSQERLAISYEQYF.

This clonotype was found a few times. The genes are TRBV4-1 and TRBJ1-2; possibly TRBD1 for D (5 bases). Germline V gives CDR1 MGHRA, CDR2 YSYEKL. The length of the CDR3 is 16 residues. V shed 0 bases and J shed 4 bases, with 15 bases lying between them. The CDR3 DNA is TGCGCCAGCAGCCAAGAAGGGCCCGGCGGGGCCTATGGCTACACCTTC. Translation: CASSQEGPGGAYGYTF.

The CDR3 is CASSFGGNPEAFF. The CDR3 region has the DNA TGTGCCAGCAGTTTTGGGGGGAATCCTGAAGCTTTCTTT. The chain links TRBV27 to TRBJ1-1; maybe TRBD1 (5 bases). Trimming pared 3 bases from V and 6 bases from J, leaving 11 bases between. CDR3 length: 13 residues. CDR1 and CDR2 (germline): MNHEY, SMNVEV (reference sequence).

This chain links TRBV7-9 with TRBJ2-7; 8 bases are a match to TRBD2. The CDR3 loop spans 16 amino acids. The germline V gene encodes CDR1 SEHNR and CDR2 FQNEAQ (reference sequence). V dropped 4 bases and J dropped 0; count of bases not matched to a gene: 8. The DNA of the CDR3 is TGTGCCAGCAGCTCACCAAGCGGGAGCGACTCCTACGAGCAGTACTTC. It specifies CASSSPSGSDSYEQYF.

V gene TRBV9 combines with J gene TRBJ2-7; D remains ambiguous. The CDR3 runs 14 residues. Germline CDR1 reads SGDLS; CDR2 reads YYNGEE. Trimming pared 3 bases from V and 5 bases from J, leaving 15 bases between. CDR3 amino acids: CASSGHGSGDEQYF. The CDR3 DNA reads TGTGCCAGCAGCGGTCACGGCTCTGGGGACGAGCAGTACTTC.

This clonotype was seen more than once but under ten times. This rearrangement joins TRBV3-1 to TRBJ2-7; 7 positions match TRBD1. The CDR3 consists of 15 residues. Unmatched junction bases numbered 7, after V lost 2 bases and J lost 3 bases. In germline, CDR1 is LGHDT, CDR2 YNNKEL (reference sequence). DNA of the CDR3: TGTGCCAGCAGCCAAAGGACAGGTCAAAACTACGAGCAGTACTTC. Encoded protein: CASSQRTGQNYEQYF.

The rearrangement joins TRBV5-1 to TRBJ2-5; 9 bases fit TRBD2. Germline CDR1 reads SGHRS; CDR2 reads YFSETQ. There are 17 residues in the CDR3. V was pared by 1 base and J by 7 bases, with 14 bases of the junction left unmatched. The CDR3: CASSLTSGREGPGTQYF. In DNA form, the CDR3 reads TGCGCCAGCAGCTTGACCTCCGGGCGGGAGGGCCCGGGGACCCAGTACTTC.

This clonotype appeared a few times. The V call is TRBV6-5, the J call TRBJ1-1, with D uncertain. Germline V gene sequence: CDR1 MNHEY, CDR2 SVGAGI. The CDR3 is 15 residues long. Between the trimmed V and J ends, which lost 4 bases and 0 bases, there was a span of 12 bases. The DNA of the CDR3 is TGTGCCAGCAGTTCGGCAGTAAGAATGAACACTGAAGCTTTCTTT. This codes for CASSSAVRMNTEAFF.

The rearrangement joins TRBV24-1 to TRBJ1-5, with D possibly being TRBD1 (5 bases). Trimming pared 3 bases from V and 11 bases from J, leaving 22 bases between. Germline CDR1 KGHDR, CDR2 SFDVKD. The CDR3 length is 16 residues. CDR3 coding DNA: TGTGCCACCAGTGATCACCGGGACGGTTCTGTAAGGGCCCAGCATTTT. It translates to CATSDHRDGSVRAQHF.

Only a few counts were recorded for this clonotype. The CDR3 is CATYPGVGSYEQYF. DNA for the CDR3: TGTGCCACGTACCCAGGGGTCGGCTCCTACGAGCAGTACTTC. The chain couples TRBV10-3 to TRBJ2-7; D may be TRBD1 (6 bases). CDR1 ENHRY and CDR2 SYGVKD come from the germline V gene. The V and J ends lost 10 bases and 0 bases respectively, with 16 bases between them. This CDR3 is 14 amino acids long.

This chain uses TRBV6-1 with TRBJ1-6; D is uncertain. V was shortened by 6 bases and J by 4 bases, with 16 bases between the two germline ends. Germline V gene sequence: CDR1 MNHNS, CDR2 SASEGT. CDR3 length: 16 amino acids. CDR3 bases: TGTGCCAGCAGCCCCCGCCGGGAGCTGTATAATTCACCCCTCCACTTT. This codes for CASSPRRELYNSPLHF.

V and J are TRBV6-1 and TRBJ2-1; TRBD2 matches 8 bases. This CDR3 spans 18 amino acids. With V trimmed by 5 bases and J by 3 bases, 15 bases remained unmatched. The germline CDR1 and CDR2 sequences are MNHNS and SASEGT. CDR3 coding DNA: TGTGCCAGCAGTCGAACCCCTACTAGCGGAGCCCACTACAATGAGCAGTTCTTC. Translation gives CASSRTPTSGAHYNEQFF.

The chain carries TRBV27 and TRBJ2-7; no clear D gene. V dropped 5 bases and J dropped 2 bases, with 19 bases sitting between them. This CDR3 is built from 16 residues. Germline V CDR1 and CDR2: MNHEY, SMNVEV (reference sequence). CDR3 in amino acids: CASSLDRTGAAYEQYF. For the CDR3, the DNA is TGTGCCAGCAGTCTCGACCGAACGGGCGCTGCCTACGAGCAGTACTTC.